The TCR beta chain under discussion was sequenced for a study of T cells after yellow fever vaccination. Whole-study context: SMART-Seq v4 Ultra Low Input prepared libraries from low-cell fractions. Study observations and caveats: A weaker but faster secondary response was observed, peaking on day 5 versus 15. Most clones from primary vaccination were detected again post-booster (just under 97% CD4, about 88% CD8).

Production of TCR cDNA was by 5'RACE template switching, which also added a universal primer site and UMIs. TCRdb analysed the 5' RACE reads with MiXCR anew, one entry per CDR3 protein. The sample lists approximately 85,000 distinct CDR3 sequences, about 14% occurring once. This clonotype was observed a handful of times. Germline V gene lookup returns CDR1 MNHEY and CDR2 SVGEGT. The CDR3 consists of 16 residues. Deletions cut 0 bases from V and 7 bases from J, with 13 bases between. Sample: CD8+ T cells not binding an NS4B(214-222) dextramer, sorted from PBMCs, taken roughly 20 days after the first yellow fever vaccination. The TCR originated in a man younger than 30 who received the YFV17D yellow fever vaccine. The chain combines TRBV6-2 or TRBV6-3 with TRBJ1-6, with D maybe TRBD1 (5 bases). The CDR3 region is CASSYSRQKGNSPLHF. Written as DNA, the CDR3 is TGTGCCAGCAGTTACTCGCGACAGAAAGGCAATTCACCCCTCCACTTT.